This T cell receptor beta chain was identified in a study of cytomegalovirus exposure and HLA in healthy donors. Study outcomes and limitations: Rarity marked most TCR sequences, yet some public TCRs occurred in many donors.

Germline lookup yields CDR1 MNHEY and CDR2 SMNVEV (reference sequence). V dropped 4 bases and J dropped 6; count of bases not matched to a gene: 11. The CDR3 has 16 residues. On this clone: The antigen is undetermined.

60 Vbeta and 13 Jbeta primers were used in PCR. Measured with immunoSEQ multiplex PCR; TCRdb has only the in-frame clones, and not every one. The table lists around 59,000 clones, 75% to 85% of them singletons. The V call is TRBV27, the J call TRBJ2-1; 8 bases agree with TRBD1. This clonotype was obtained from a human donor in good health. Sequenced sample: PBMCs. The CDR3 region has the DNA TGTGCCAGCAGTTCCCAGACGACAGGGGTGGTCAATGAGCAGTTCTTC. Amino acid sequence: CASSSQTTGVVNEQFF.